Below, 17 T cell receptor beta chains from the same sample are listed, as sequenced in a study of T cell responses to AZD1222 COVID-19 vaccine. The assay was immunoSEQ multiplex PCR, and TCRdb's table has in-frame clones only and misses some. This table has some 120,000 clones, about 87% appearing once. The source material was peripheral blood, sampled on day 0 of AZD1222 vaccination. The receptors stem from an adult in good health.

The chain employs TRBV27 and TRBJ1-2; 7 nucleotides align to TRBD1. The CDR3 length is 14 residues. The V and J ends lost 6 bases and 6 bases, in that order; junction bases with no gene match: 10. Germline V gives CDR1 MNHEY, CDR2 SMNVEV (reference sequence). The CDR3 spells CASRATGRIDGYTF. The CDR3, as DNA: TGTGCCAGCAGGGCGACAGGGAGAATCGATGGCTACACCTTC.

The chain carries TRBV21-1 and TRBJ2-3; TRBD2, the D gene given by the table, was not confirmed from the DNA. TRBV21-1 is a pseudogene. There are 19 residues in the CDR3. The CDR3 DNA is TGTGCCAGCAGCACTGGCGGGACTAGCGGGAGAAGAGACACAGATACGCAGTATTTT. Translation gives CASSTGGTSGRRDTDTQYF.

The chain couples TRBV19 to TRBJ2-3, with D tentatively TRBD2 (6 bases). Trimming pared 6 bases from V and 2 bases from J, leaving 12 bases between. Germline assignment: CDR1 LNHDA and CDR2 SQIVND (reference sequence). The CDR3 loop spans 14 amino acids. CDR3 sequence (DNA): TGTGCCAGTAGCCTAGCGCAGATCACAGATACGCAGTATTTT. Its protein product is CASSLAQITDTQYF.

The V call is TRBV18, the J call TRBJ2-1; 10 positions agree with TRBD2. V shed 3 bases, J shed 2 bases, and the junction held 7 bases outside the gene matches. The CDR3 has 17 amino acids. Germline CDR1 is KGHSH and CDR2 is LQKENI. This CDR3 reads CASSPLGSGRTYNEQFF. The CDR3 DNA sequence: TGTGCCAGCTCACCCCTGGGTAGCGGGAGGACCTACAATGAGCAGTTCTTC.

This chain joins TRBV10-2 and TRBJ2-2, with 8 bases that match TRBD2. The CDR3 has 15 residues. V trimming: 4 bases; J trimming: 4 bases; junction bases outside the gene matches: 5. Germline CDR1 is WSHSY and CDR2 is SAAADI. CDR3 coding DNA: TGCGCCAGCAGTGTTAGCGGGGTTGGCACCGGGGAGCTGTTTTTT. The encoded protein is CASSVSGVGTGELFF.

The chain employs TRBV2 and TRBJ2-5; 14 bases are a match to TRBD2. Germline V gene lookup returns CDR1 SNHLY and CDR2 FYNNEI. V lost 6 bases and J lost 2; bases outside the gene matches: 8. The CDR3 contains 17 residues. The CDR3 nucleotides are TGTGCCAGCAGCCCCGGGACTAGCGGGGGACGTCAAGAGACCCAGTACTTC. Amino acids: CASSPGTSGGRQETQYF.

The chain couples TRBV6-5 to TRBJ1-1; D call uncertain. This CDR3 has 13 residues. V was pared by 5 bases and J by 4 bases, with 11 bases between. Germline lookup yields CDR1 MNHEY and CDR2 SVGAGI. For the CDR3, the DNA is TGTGCCAGCAGTCAGTCAGACCCCACTGAAGCTTTCTTT. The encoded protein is CASSQSDPTEAFF.

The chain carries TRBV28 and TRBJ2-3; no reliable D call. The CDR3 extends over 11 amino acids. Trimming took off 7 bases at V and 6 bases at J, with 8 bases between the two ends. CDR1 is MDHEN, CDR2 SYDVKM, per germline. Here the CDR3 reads CASMSSDTQYF. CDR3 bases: TGTGCCAGCATGAGTTCGGATACGCAGTATTTT.

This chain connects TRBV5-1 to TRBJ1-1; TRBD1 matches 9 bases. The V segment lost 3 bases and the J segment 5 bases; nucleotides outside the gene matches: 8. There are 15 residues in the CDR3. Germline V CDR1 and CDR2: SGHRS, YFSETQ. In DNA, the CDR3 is TGCGCCAGCAGCTACAGGGGGCTCGGCGAAACTGAAGCTTTCTTT. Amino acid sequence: CASSYRGLGETEAFF.

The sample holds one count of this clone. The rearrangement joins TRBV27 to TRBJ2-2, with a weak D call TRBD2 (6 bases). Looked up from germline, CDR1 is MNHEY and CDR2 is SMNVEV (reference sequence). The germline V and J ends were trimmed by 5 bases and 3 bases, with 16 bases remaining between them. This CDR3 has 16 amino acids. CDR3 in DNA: TGTGCCAGCAGTCCGGTAAGGGGAGGAGACACCGGGGAGCTGTTTTTT. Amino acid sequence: CASSPVRGGDTGELFF.

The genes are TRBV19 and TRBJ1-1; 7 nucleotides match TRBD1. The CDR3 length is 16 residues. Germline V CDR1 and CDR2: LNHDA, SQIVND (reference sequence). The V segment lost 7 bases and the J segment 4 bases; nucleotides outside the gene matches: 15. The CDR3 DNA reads TGTGCCAGTACCCCTCATTTACCAGGGGGGGGCACTGAAGCTTTCTTT. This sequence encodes CASTPHLPGGGTEAFF.

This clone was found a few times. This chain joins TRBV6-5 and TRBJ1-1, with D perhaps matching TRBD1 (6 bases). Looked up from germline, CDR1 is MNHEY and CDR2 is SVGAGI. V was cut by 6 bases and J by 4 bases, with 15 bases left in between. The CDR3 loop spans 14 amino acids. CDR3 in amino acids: CASSSTGGSTEAFF. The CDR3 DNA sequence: TGTGCCAGCAGCTCGACAGGTGGATCCACTGAAGCTTTCTTT.

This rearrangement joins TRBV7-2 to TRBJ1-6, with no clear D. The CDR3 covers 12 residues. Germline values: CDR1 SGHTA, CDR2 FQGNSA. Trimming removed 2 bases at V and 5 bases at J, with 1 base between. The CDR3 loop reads CASSLNNSPLHF. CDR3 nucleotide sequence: TGTGCCAGCAGCTTAAATAATTCACCCCTCCACTTT. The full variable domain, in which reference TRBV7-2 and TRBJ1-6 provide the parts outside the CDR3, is GAGVSQSPSNKVTEKGKDVELRCDPISGHTALYWYRQSLGQGLEFLIYFQGNSAPDKSGLPSDRFSAERTGGSVSTLTIQRTQQEDSAVYLCASSLNNSPLHFGNGTRLTVT.

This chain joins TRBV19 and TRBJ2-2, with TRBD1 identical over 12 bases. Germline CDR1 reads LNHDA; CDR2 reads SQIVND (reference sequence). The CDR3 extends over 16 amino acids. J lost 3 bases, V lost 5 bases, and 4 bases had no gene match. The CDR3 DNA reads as TGTGCCAGTAGTCCCGGGGACAGGGGGCACACCGGGGAGCTGTTTTTT. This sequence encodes CASSPGDRGHTGELFF.

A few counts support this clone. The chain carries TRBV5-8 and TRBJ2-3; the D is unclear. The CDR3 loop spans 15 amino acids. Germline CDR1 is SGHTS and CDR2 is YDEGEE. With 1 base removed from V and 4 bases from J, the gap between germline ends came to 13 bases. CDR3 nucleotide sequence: TGTGCCAGCAGCTTGTCTCTCTCAGACGCAGATACGCAGTATTTT. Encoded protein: CASSLSLSDADTQYF.

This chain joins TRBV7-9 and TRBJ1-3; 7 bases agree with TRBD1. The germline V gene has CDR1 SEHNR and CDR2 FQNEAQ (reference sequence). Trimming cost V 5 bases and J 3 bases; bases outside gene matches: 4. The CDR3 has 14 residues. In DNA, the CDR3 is TGTGCCAGCAGCCAGACAGGGTATGGAAACACCATATATTTT. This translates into CASSQTGYGNTIYF.

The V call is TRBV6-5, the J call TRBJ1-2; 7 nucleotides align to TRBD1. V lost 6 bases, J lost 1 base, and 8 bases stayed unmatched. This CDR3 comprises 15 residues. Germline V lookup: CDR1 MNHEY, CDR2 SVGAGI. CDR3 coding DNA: TGTGCCAGCAGCTATGACAGGGACCATAACTATGGCTACACCTTC. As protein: CASSYDRDHNYGYTF.